This T cell receptor beta chain was sequenced for a study of T cells in Graves' hyperthyroidism and ophthalmopathy. The source material, RNA transcripts, was used to amplify TCR beta CDR3 regions. A set of HTBI primers served as the primers for a first-round RT-PCR of the TCR CDR3. TCRdb re-analysed the multiplex PCR reads in MiXCR, keeping a single row per CDR3 protein. The data contain about 640,000 distinct CDR3 sequences, less than 25% of them singletons. This clonotype was seen more than once but under ten times. The germline CDR1 and CDR2 sequences are MNHEY and SMNVEV (reference sequence). V was cut by 2 bases and J by 0 bases, with 10 bases left in between. This CDR3 has 15 residues.

The sequencing sample was made of blood. The chain carries TRBV27 and TRBJ1-1; D is possibly TRBD1 (5 bases). This TCR was sampled from a man younger than 40 with Graves' ophthalmopathy. This chain's CDR3 is CASSLVGHMNTEAFF. The CDR3 DNA sequence: TGTGCCAGCAGTTTAGTTGGACACATGAACACTGAAGCTTTCTTT.